Shown below are 22 T cell receptor beta chains from a single sample sequenced in a study of early T cells in non-severe SARS-CoV-2 infection. TCRdb passed the 5' RACE reads through MiXCR, listing each CDR3 protein once. The table includes about 52,000 distinct CDR3 sequences, under 7.5% detected once. The source material was whole blood. These receptor sequences come from an adult who was a healthcare worker with PCR-confirmed SARS-CoV-2 infection or an uninfected control (not recorded which).

CDR3 sequence: CASSLASVGDLSGYTF. As DNA, the CDR3 is TGTGCCAGCAGCTTAGCATCTGTTGGGGACCTATCTGGCTACACCTTC. The rearrangement joins TRBV7-9 to TRBJ1-2, with D possibly TRBD1 on 5 matching bases. Trimming cost V 0 bases and J 7 bases, with 18 bases left between them. The CDR3 extends over 16 amino acids. Germline CDR1 is SEHNR and CDR2 is FQNEAQ (reference sequence). Full variable domain (remainder filled in from reference TRBV7-9 and TRBJ1-2): DTGVSQNPRHKITKRGQNVTFRCDPISEHNRLYWYRQTLGQGPEFLTYFQNEAQLEKSRLLSDRFSAERPKGSFSTLEIQRTEQGDSAMYLCASSLASVGDLSGYTFGSGTRLTVV.

The genes are TRBV6-2 or TRBV6-3 and TRBJ2-5; D uncertain. Trimming shortened V by 8 bases and J by 2 bases, and 15 bases separated the two germline ends. The germline V gene has CDR1 MNHEY and CDR2 SVGEGT. The CDR3 runs 14 residues. As DNA, the CDR3 is TGTGCCAGCTCGTCCTTCCTTCCACAAGAGACCCAGTACTTC. This encodes CASSSFLPQETQYF.

This clonotype has just a few counts. The rearrangement links TRBV28 to TRBJ2-7, with D possibly being TRBD1 or TRBD2 (5 bases each). The germline V gene encodes CDR1 MDHEN and CDR2 SYDVKM. The length of the CDR3 is 12 residues. Between the trimmed V and J ends, which lost 3 bases and 7 bases, there was a span of 10 bases. The CDR3 here is CASSFRDREQYF. CDR3 DNA sequence: TGTGCCAGCAGTTTCCGGGACCGGGAGCAGTACTTC.

This chain links TRBV19 with TRBJ2-2, with D hard to call. Germline CDR1 is LNHDA and CDR2 is SQIVND (reference sequence). The CDR3 consists of 11 residues. V was trimmed by 2 bases and J by 7 bases, leaving 2 bases between them. CDR3: CASSISGELFF. CDR3 DNA sequence: TGTGCCAGTAGTATAAGCGGGGAGCTGTTTTTT.

A note on this clonotype: Germline and junction disagree at one end, which may indicate a read error. This sequence joins TRBV4-1 and TRBJ1-2, with 11 bases fitting TRBD1. Germline V gene sequence: CDR1 MGHRA, CDR2 YSYEKL. The CDR3 is 13 residues long. The CDR3 protein is CASSQVPSGTGGF. In DNA, the CDR3 is TGCGCCAGCAGCCAAGTCCCCTCCGGGACAGGGGGCTTC.

This clonotype was seen repeatedly, ten times or more. The V and J genes are TRBV6-5 and TRBJ2-5, with a tentative D call TRBD2 (6 bases). Trimming took 5 bases from V and 2 from J, leaving 12 bases between them. The germline V gene has CDR1 MNHEY and CDR2 SVGAGI. This CDR3 comprises 14 residues. The CDR3 DNA reads as TGTGCCAGCAGTCCTAGCGTATCTCAAGAGACCCAGTACTTC. It encodes CASSPSVSQETQYF.

This clonotype was observed a few times. The V call is TRBV7-6, the J call TRBJ2-7; D tentatively reads TRBD1 or TRBD2 (6 bases each). The CDR3 is made up of 12 amino acids. The V gene's germline CDR1 is SGHVS and CDR2 FNYEAQ. Deletions cut 9 bases from V and 2 bases from J, with 11 bases between. The CDR3 DNA reads as TGTGCCAGTAGGGGGGCTACCTACGAGCAGTACTTC. Translation gives CASRGATYEQYF.

This clonotype appeared a few times. The V call is TRBV12-3 or TRBV12-4, the J call TRBJ2-7, with TRBD1 matching over 10 bases. CDR3 length: 14 residues. After removal of 5 bases from V and 6 bases from J, the junction contained 7 bases not matched to a gene. The CDR3, as DNA: TGTGCCAGCAGTCGGGACAGGGGCGTTGGCGAGCAGTACTTC. Translated, it gives CASSRDRGVGEQYF.

This clonotype was counted only a few times. The gene calls are TRBV7-2 and TRBJ2-1; either TRBD1 or TRBD2 may fit D (6 bases each). The germline V and J ends were trimmed by 3 bases and 7 bases, with 16 bases remaining between them. The germline V gene encodes CDR1 SGHTA and CDR2 FQGNSA. The CDR3 sequence is 15 residues long. The CDR3 sequence is CASSFSRGPVNEQFF. The CDR3 DNA is TGTGCCAGCAGCTTTAGTCGGGGGCCGGTGAATGAGCAGTTCTTC.

This clonotype was seen ten or more times. This sequence joins TRBV6-5 and TRBJ1-5, with 10 bases fitting TRBD1. This CDR3 region has 14 residues. Germline V gene data show CDR1 as MNHEY and CDR2 as SVGAGI. V lost 0 bases to trimming and J lost 9 bases; unmatched junction nucleotides: 2. The CDR3 sequence: CASSYSDRGPPQHF. The CDR3 DNA sequence: TGTGCCAGCAGTTACTCAGACAGGGGGCCGCCCCAGCATTTT.

In its sample, this clonotype was seen a few times. V and J are TRBV27 and TRBJ1-1, with no clear D. V dropped 4 bases and J dropped 3 bases, with 15 bases sitting between them. CDR3 size: 15 residues. CDR1 is MNHEY and CDR2 is SMNVEV in the germline V gene (reference sequence). The CDR3 coding sequence is TGTGCCAGCAGTTCCCTCCCGGCCCCATACACTGAAGCTTTCTTT. This gives the protein CASSSLPAPYTEAFF.

The sample holds many counts of this clonotype. The genes are TRBV11-2 and TRBJ2-7; perhaps TRBD2 as D (6 bases). CDR1 and CDR2 (germline): SGHAT, FQNNGV. The CDR3 has 16 amino acids. With 5 bases removed from V and 0 bases from J, the gap between germline ends came to 17 bases. CDR3 coding DNA: TGTGCCAGCAGCCCGTTAAGGAGGGCGGCCTCCTACGAGCAGTACTTC. Its protein product is CASSPLRRAASYEQYF.

This clonotype was picked up a small number of times. The chain employs TRBV20-1 and TRBJ1-1, with TRBD1 as a possible D gene (5 bases). The V gene lost 6 bases and the J gene lost 2 bases, with 10 bases spanning the gap. The V gene's germline CDR1 is DFQATT and CDR2 SNEGSKA (reference sequence). The length of the CDR3 is 12 residues. The CDR3 DNA follows: TGCAGTGCCTGCGGGGGTAACACTGAAGCTTTCTTT. Encoded protein: CSACGGNTEAFF.

V is TRBV7-9 and J is TRBJ1-3, with no clear D. V was cut by 3 bases and J by 4 bases, with 10 bases left in between. CDR3 length equals 14 residues. The germline V gene encodes CDR1 SEHNR and CDR2 FQNEAQ (reference sequence). CDR3: CASSFLLGGNTIYF. In DNA, the CDR3 is TGTGCCAGCAGCTTTTTGTTGGGAGGAAACACCATATATTTT.

This clonotype has a count of ten or more. The V gene is TRBV7-2, the J gene TRBJ1-5, with TRBD1 matching over 7 bases. V lost 8 bases to trimming and J lost 2 bases; unmatched junction nucleotides: 6. Germline assignment: CDR1 SGHTA and CDR2 FQGNSA. The CDR3 loop spans 14 amino acids. In nucleotides, the CDR3 is TGTGCCAGCGGACACCAGGGGGGCAATCAGCCCCAGCATTTT. Its translation is CASGHQGGNQPQHF.

There are a few counts of this clonotype. This chain uses TRBV5-1 with TRBJ2-1; 13 bases agree with TRBD2. Germline-derived CDR1 and CDR2 are SGHRS and YFSETQ. This CDR3 is built from 16 residues. J lost 10 bases, V lost 4 bases, and 11 bases had no gene match. CDR3 DNA: TGCGCCAGCAGCGGATTACTAGCGGGGGGGCTCGAAGAGCAGTTCTTC. Translation: CASSGLLAGGLEEQFF. Based on the CDR3 plus reference TRBV5-1 and TRBJ2-1, the full variable domain is KAGVTQTPRYLIKTRGQQVTLSCSPISGHRSVSWYQQTPGQGLQFLFEYFSETQRNKGNFPGRFSGRQFSNSRSEMNVSTLELGDSALYLCASSGLLAGGLEEQFFGPGTRLTVL.

The rearrangement links TRBV6-1 to TRBJ1-1; unclear D gene. V was cut by 2 bases and J by 8 bases, with 12 bases left in between. This CDR3 is built from 13 residues. Germline lookup yields CDR1 MNHNS and CDR2 SASEGT. Here the CDR3 reads CASSERSEAEAFF. The CDR3 region has the DNA TGTGCCAGCAGTGAACGGTCAGAGGCAGAAGCTTTCTTT.

This clonotype was seen a handful of times. This chain uses TRBV6-2 or TRBV6-3 with TRBJ2-7; D gene ambiguous. The V gene's germline CDR1 is MNHEY and CDR2 SVGEGT. This CDR3 contains 18 residues. V was shortened by 6 bases and J by 5 bases, with 29 bases between the two germline ends. The DNA of the CDR3 is TGTGCCAGCAGAACAACCTTCTCCGCCTCAAAACCTTCGCACGAGCAGTACTTC. As protein: CASRTTFSASKPSHEQYF.

This clonotype has a handful of counts. This sequence joins TRBV5-1 and TRBJ1-2; 7 nucleotides align to TRBD1. This CDR3 has 13 amino acids. In germline, CDR1 is SGHRS, CDR2 YFSETQ. V dropped 0 bases and J dropped 8; count of bases not matched to a gene: 4. CDR3 in DNA: TGCGCCAGCAGCTTGGGATTACAGGGGGGCTACACCTTC. This sequence encodes CASSLGLQGGYTF.

This clonotype was picked up many times. The chain links TRBV7-2 to TRBJ1-2, with a weak D call TRBD1 (5 bases). V shed 0 bases and J shed 7 bases, with 15 bases lying between them. CDR1 and CDR2 (germline): SGHTA, FQGNSA. The CDR3 has 15 amino acids. CDR3: CASSLALSQGGGYTF. DNA of the CDR3: TGTGCCAGCAGCTTAGCGCTCTCGCAGGGAGGTGGCTACACCTTC.

This clonotype was seen ten or more times. The chain has TRBV7-9 and TRBJ1-1; no definite D call. V dropped 5 bases and J dropped 1 base, with 14 bases sitting between them. CDR3 length: 15 residues. Looked up from germline, CDR1 is SEHNR and CDR2 is FQNEAQ (reference sequence). In nucleotides, the CDR3 is TGTGCCAGCAGCGAACGATCTGTCAAGAACACTGAAGCTTTCTTT. It encodes CASSERSVKNTEAFF.

This chain joins TRBV6-2 or TRBV6-3 and TRBJ1-3, with D perhaps TRBD1 (6 bases). Between the trimmed V and J ends, which lost 2 bases and 0 bases, there was a span of 14 bases. Germline loops: CDR1 MNHEY, CDR2 SVGEGT. The CDR3 loop spans 17 amino acids. The DNA of the CDR3 is TGTGCCAGCAGTTACGGACAGTGGGGGATCTCTGGAAACACCATATATTTT. It codes for CASSYGQWGISGNTIYF.